A selection of T cell receptor beta chains follows, all from one sample in a study of T cell responses to AZD1222 COVID-19 vaccine. The table came from immunoSEQ multiplex PCR; TCRdb's copy has only in-frame clones and leaves some out. This table holds some 140,000 clones, roughly 90% found once. The sample in question was peripheral blood, obtained on day 0 of AZD1222 vaccination. The receptors stem from an adult in good health. Each CDR3 is given with its conserved first and last residue. A D gene is named only where the DNA matches it firmly. Clone size is given for some rows only: seen once, a few or many times, or a class if the clone is expanded.

v_gene: TRBV6-5
j_gene: TRBJ2-3
d_gene: .
abundance: .
CDR3aa: CATQSTDTQYF
CDR3nt: TGTGCCACCCAGAGCACAGATACGCAGTATTTT

v_gene: TRBV29-1
j_gene: TRBJ1-5
d_gene: .
abundance: once
CDR3aa: CSVELVPDQPQHF
CDR3nt: TGCAGCGTGGAACTTGTCCCAGATCAGCCCCAGCATTTT

v_gene: TRBV5-4
j_gene: TRBJ2-5
d_gene: .
abundance: .
CDR3aa: CASSLELVGPETQYF
CDR3nt: TGTGCCAGCAGCTTGGAGCTAGTGGGACCGGAGACCCAGTACTTC

v_gene: TRBV7-8
j_gene: TRBJ1-4
d_gene: .
abundance: .
CDR3aa: CASSHRGEKLFF
CDR3nt: TGTGCCAGCAGCCATCGTGGTGAAAAACTGTTTTTT

v_gene: TRBV28
j_gene: TRBJ1-1
d_gene: .
abundance: .
CDR3aa: CASSLAQGNTEAFF
CDR3nt: TGTGCCAGCAGTTTGGCGCAGGGGAACACTGAAGCTTTCTTT

v_gene: TRBV9
j_gene: TRBJ1-1
d_gene: .
abundance: .
CDR3aa: CASSAGAMESEAFF
CDR3nt: TGTGCCAGCAGCGCTGGGGCTATGGAATCCGAAGCTTTCTTT

v_gene: TRBV14
j_gene: TRBJ1-1
d_gene: .
abundance: .
CDR3aa: CASSDLPGTRDPFF
CDR3nt: TGTGCCAGCAGCGATCTACCCGGGACTAGGGATCCTTTCTTT

v_gene: TRBV4-1
j_gene: TRBJ1-5
d_gene: .
abundance: .
CDR3aa: CASSQDLTGTGNQPQHF
CDR3nt: TGCGCCAGCAGCCAAGATCTAACCGGGACGGGAAATCAGCCCCAGCATTTT

v_gene: TRBV7-6
j_gene: TRBJ2-1
d_gene: .
abundance: .
CDR3aa: CASSLAGESDEQFF
CDR3nt: TGTGCCAGCAGCTTAGCGGGAGAGTCCGATGAGCAGTTCTTC

v_gene: TRBV5-1
j_gene: TRBJ2-7
d_gene: .
abundance: .
CDR3aa: CASSWGAGSGPYYEQYF
CDR3nt: TGCGCCAGCAGCTGGGGGGCGGGGAGCGGTCCGTACTACGAGCAGTACTTC

v_gene: TRBV21-1
j_gene: TRBJ1-6
d_gene: .
abundance: .
CDR3aa: CASSHRDPWIRSPLHF
CDR3nt: TGTGCCAGCAGTCACCGGGACCCCTGGATTCGTTCACCCCTCCACTTT

v_gene: TRBV19
j_gene: TRBJ1-5
d_gene: TRBD1
abundance: .
CDR3aa: CASNLLTGGSLDQPQHF
CDR3nt: TGTGCCAGTAATCTACTCACAGGGGGGTCACTGGATCAGCCCCAGCATTTT

v_gene: TRBV9
j_gene: TRBJ2-2
d_gene: .
abundance: once
CDR3aa: CASSVDPPGLPATGELFF
CDR3nt: TGTGCCAGCAGCGTAGATCCTCCAGGCCTACCCGCGACCGGGGAGCTGTTTTTT

v_gene: TRBV6-5
j_gene: TRBJ1-1
d_gene: TRBD1
abundance: few
CDR3aa: CASSYWTGVEAEAFF
CDR3nt: TGTGCCAGCAGTTACTGGACAGGGGTTGAGGCTGAAGCTTTCTTT

v_gene: TRBV3-1/TRBV3-2
j_gene: TRBJ1-6
d_gene: .
abundance: .
CDR3aa: CASSQDPGRNSPLHF
CDR3nt: TGTGCCAGCAGCCAAGACCCGGGGAGGAATTCACCCCTCCACTTT

v_gene: TRBV19
j_gene: TRBJ1-4
d_gene: .
abundance: once
CDR3aa: CASRYRSTNEKLFF
CDR3nt: TGTGCCAGTAGGTACAGATCAACTAATGAAAAACTGTTTTTT

v_gene: TRBV10-1
j_gene: TRBJ2-3
d_gene: .
abundance: .
CDR3aa: CASSDAGSVTDTQYF
CDR3nt: TGCGCCAGCAGTGACGCCGGGAGTGTCACAGATACGCAGTATTTT

v_gene: TRBV7-7
j_gene: TRBJ2-1
d_gene: .
abundance: .
CDR3aa: CASSLAGDHEQFF
CDR3nt: TGTGCCAGCAGCTTAGCAGGGGACCACGAGCAGTTCTTC

v_gene: TRBV5-1
j_gene: TRBJ2-5
d_gene: .
abundance: once
CDR3aa: CASSFRQAQETQYF
CDR3nt: TGCGCCAGCAGCTTCCGACAGGCCCAAGAGACCCAGTACTTC

v_gene: TRBV30
j_gene: TRBJ1-6
d_gene: .
abundance: .
CDR3aa: CAWRAGNNSPLHF
CDR3nt: TGTGCCTGGAGGGCAGGGAATAATTCACCCCTCCACTTT

v_gene: TRBV5-1
j_gene: TRBJ2-2
d_gene: .
abundance: .
CDR3aa: CASSFQRANTGELFF
CDR3nt: TGCGCCAGCAGCTTCCAGCGAGCGAACACCGGGGAGCTGTTTTTT

v_gene: TRBV4-1
j_gene: TRBJ2-2
d_gene: TRBD2
abundance: .
CDR3aa: CASSPRLAGDFGELFF
CDR3nt: TGCGCCAGCAGCCCTCGACTAGCGGGAGATTTTGGGGAGCTGTTTTTT

v_gene: TRBV30
j_gene: TRBJ1-1
d_gene: .
abundance: .
CDR3aa: CASHVQGRNTEAFF
CDR3nt: TGTGCCTCCCACGTACAGGGAAGGAACACTGAAGCTTTCTTT

v_gene: TRBV19
j_gene: TRBJ1-5
d_gene: .
abundance: .
CDR3aa: CASSIAAGVNQPQHF
CDR3nt: TGTGCCAGTAGTATAGCCGCGGGGGTCAATCAGCCCCAGCATTTT

v_gene: TRBV27
j_gene: TRBJ2-7
d_gene: TRBD2
abundance: .
CDR3aa: CASSLWASGAYEQYF
CDR3nt: TGTGCCAGCAGTTTATGGGCTAGCGGGGCCTACGAGCAGTACTTC

v_gene: TRBV19
j_gene: TRBJ2-3
d_gene: TRBD2
abundance: .
CDR3aa: CASSPSGGDTQYF
CDR3nt: TGTGCCAGTAGTCCGAGCGGGGGCGATACGCAGTATTTT

v_gene: TRBV6-5
j_gene: TRBJ2-1
d_gene: TRBD1
abundance: .
CDR3aa: CASSQGQNSYNEQFF
CDR3nt: TGTGCCAGCAGCCAGGGACAGAACTCCTACAATGAGCAGTTCTTC

v_gene: TRBV28
j_gene: TRBJ1-6
d_gene: .
abundance: .
CDR3aa: CASSFGVLHF
CDR3nt: TGTGCCAGCAGTTTTGGCGTCCTCCACTTT

v_gene: TRBV7-8
j_gene: TRBJ1-2
d_gene: .
abundance: few
CDR3aa: CASSLDRARGYTF
CDR3nt: TGTGCCAGCAGCTTAGACAGGGCGAGGGGCTACACCTTC

v_gene: TRBV2
j_gene: TRBJ2-1
d_gene: TRBD2
abundance: once
CDR3aa: CASSEGLAGVDEQFF
CDR3nt: TGTGCCAGCAGTGAAGGTCTAGCGGGAGTAGATGAGCAGTTCTTC

v_gene: TRBV6-5
j_gene: TRBJ1-1
d_gene: .
abundance: .
CDR3aa: CASSYNALSTEAFF
CDR3nt: TGTGCCAGCAGTTATAACGCGCTCAGCACTGAAGCTTTCTTT

v_gene: TRBV7-9
j_gene: TRBJ2-5
d_gene: .
abundance: .
CDR3aa: CASSLLAETQYF
CDR3nt: TGTGCCAGCAGCTTACTCGCAGAGACCCAGTACTTC

v_gene: TRBV6-5
j_gene: TRBJ1-2
d_gene: TRBD1
abundance: .
CDR3aa: CASSSGTAANYGYTF
CDR3nt: TGTGCCAGCAGCTCCGGGACAGCTGCTAACTATGGCTACACCTTC

v_gene: TRBV10-3
j_gene: TRBJ1-2
d_gene: .
abundance: .
CDR3aa: CAIRTGSETHYGYTF
CDR3nt: TGTGCCATCAGAACCGGGTCCGAAACCCACTATGGCTACACCTTC

v_gene: TRBV5-1
j_gene: TRBJ1-1
d_gene: TRBD1
abundance: .
CDR3aa: CASSLDRGDEAFF
CDR3nt: TGCGCCAGCAGCTTGGACAGGGGAGATGAAGCTTTCTTT

v_gene: TRBV9
j_gene: TRBJ2-7
d_gene: TRBD1
abundance: .
CDR3aa: CASSVVGTAEQYF
CDR3nt: TGTGCCAGCAGCGTAGTAGGGACAGCGGAGCAGTACTTC

v_gene: TRBV28
j_gene: TRBJ2-7
d_gene: TRBD2
abundance: .
CDR3aa: CASSQRTSGAYYEQYF
CDR3nt: TGTGCCAGCAGCCAAAGGACTAGCGGGGCCTACTACGAGCAGTACTTC

v_gene: TRBV14
j_gene: TRBJ2-3
d_gene: .
abundance: .
CDR3aa: CASSQLRASTDTQYF
CDR3nt: TGTGCCAGCAGCCAACTCAGGGCTTCCACAGATACGCAGTATTTT

v_gene: TRBV7-3
j_gene: TRBJ2-5
d_gene: TRBD2
abundance: .
CDR3aa: CASSSLAGVETQYF
CDR3nt: TGTGCCAGCAGCTCACTAGCGGGAGTAGAGACCCAGTACTTC

v_gene: TRBV5-6
j_gene: TRBJ1-2
d_gene: .
abundance: .
CDR3aa: CASSLRDPKGYTF
CDR3nt: TGTGCCAGCAGCTTACGGGACCCGAAGGGCTACACCTTC

v_gene: TRBV2
j_gene: TRBJ1-1
d_gene: .
abundance: .
CDR3aa: CASSAGGSTAFF
CDR3nt: TGTGCCAGCAGTGCGGGTGGCAGTACAGCTTTCTTT

v_gene: TRBV19
j_gene: TRBJ2-6
d_gene: .
abundance: .
CDR3aa: CASSRSGANVLTF
CDR3nt: TGTGCCAGTAGTAGATCCGGGGCCAACGTCCTGACTTTC

v_gene: TRBV12-3/TRBV12-4
j_gene: TRBJ1-2
d_gene: .
abundance: .
CDR3aa: CASSYENYGYTF
CDR3nt: TGTGCCAGCAGTTACGAAAACTATGGCTACACCTTC

v_gene: TRBV5-6
j_gene: TRBJ1-6
d_gene: .
abundance: .
CDR3aa: CASSLSGRGNSPLHF
CDR3nt: TGTGCCAGCAGCTTGTCGGGACGGGGAAATTCACCCCTCCACTTT

v_gene: TRBV5-1
j_gene: TRBJ2-6
d_gene: .
abundance: .
CDR3aa: CASSLRVDSGANVLTF
CDR3nt: TGCGCCAGCAGCTTGAGGGTAGACTCTGGGGCCAACGTCCTGACTTTC

v_gene: TRBV6-5
j_gene: TRBJ2-1
d_gene: .
abundance: .
CDR3aa: CASRISGNNEQFF
CDR3nt: TGTGCCAGCAGGATTAGCGGCAACAATGAGCAGTTCTTC

v_gene: TRBV27
j_gene: TRBJ1-1
d_gene: .
abundance: .
CDR3aa: CASSPRGGPTEAFF
CDR3nt: TGTGCCAGCAGTCCTCGGGGGGGCCCCACTGAAGCTTTCTTT

v_gene: TRBV9
j_gene: TRBJ2-2
d_gene: .
abundance: .
CDR3aa: CASSVAATQNTGELFF
CDR3nt: TGTGCCAGCAGCGTAGCGGCGACGCAGAACACCGGGGAGCTGTTTTTT

v_gene: TRBV5-5
j_gene: TRBJ1-4
d_gene: .
abundance: .
CDR3aa: CASSLAAQAAKLFF
CDR3nt: TGTGCCAGCAGCTTGGCCGCACAGGCAGCTAAACTGTTTTTT

v_gene: TRBV4-3
j_gene: TRBJ2-1
d_gene: .
abundance: .
CDR3aa: CASSQGEGYEQFF
CDR3nt: TGCGCCAGCAGCCAAGGCGAAGGCTATGAGCAGTTCTTC

v_gene: TRBV7-2
j_gene: TRBJ2-6
d_gene: .
abundance: .
CDR3aa: CASTLSGANVLTF
CDR3nt: TGTGCCAGTACTCTCTCTGGGGCCAACGTCCTGACTTTC